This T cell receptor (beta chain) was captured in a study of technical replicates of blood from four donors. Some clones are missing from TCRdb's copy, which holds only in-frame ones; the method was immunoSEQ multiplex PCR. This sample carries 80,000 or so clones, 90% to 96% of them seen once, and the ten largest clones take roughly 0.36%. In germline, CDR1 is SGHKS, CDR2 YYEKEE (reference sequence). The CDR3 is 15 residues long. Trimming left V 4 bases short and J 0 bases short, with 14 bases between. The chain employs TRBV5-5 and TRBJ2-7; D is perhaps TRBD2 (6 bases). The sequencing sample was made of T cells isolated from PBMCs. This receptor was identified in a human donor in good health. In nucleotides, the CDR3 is TGTGCCAGCAGCCGGGAACTAGCTAGCTCCTACGAGCAGTACTTC. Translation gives CASSRELASSYEQYF.